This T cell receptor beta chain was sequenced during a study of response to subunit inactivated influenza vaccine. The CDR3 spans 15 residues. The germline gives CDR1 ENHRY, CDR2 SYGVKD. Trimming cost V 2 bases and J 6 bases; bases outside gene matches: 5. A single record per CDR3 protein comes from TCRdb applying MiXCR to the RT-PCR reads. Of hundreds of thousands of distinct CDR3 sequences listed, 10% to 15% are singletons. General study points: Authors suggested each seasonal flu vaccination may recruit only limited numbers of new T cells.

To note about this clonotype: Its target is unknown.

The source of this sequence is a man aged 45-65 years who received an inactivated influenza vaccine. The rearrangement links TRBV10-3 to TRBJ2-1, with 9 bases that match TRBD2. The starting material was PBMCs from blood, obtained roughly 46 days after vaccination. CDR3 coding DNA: TGTGCCATCAGTGAGAGGGCGGGAGGGCCCAATGAGCAGTTCTTC. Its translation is CAISERAGGPNEQFF.